This T cell receptor beta chain was captured by sequencing in a study of blood T cell repertoires in COVID-19. The V and J ends lost 2 bases and 8 bases respectively, with 15 bases between them. In germline, CDR1 is MNHEY, CDR2 SVGAGI. This CDR3 has 14 residues. Sequencing was performed with immunoSEQ multiplex PCR; in TCRdb, only in-frame clones are kept and a portion is missing. Of some 220,000 clones detected, 70% to 85% appear once; the ten largest clones hold roughly a tenth. This sequence was found in a man between 50 and 59 years old with active or convalescent COVID-19. This chain links TRBV6-5 with TRBJ1-1; a weak D match, TRBD1 (6 bases). The sequenced material came from peripheral blood. CDR3 sequence reads: CASSYQTGTTEAFF. Written as DNA, the CDR3 is TGTGCCAGCAGTTACCAGACAGGAACGACCGAAGCTTTCTTT.